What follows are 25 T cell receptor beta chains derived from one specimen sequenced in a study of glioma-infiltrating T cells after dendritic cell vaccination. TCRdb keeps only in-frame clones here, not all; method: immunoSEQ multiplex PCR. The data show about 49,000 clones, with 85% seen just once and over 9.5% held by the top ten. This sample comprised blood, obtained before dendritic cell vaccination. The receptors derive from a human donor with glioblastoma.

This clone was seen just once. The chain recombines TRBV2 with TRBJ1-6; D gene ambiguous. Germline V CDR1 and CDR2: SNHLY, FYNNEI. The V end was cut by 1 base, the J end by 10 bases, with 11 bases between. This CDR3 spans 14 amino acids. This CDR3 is CASSEGVRISPLHF. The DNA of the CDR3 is TGTGCCAGCAGTGAAGGGGTCAGGATATCACCCCTCCACTTT.

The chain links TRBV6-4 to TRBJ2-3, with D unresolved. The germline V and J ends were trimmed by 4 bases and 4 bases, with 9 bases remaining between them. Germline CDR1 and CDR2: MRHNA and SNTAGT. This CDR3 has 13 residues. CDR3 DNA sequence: TGTGCCAGCAGTGTAAAACTTGCAGATACGCAGTATTTT. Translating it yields CASSVKLADTQYF.

CDR3 sequence reads: CASSVGSGNSPLHF. CDR3 sequence (DNA): TGTGCCAGCAGCGTAGGCAGCGGTAATTCACCCCTCCACTTT. The chain is built from TRBV9 and TRBJ1-6; D uncertain. There are 14 residues in the CDR3. The germline V gene encodes CDR1 SGDLS and CDR2 YYNGEE. V lost 0 bases to trimming and J lost 6 bases, with 7 bases between them.

CDR3 nucleotide sequence: TGTGCCAGTAGTATCGGCGCCGACAGATACACCGGGGAGCTGTTTTTT. This encodes CASSIGADRYTGELFF. The V and J genes are TRBV19 and TRBJ2-2, with D possibly TRBD1 on 5 matching bases. Germline lookup yields CDR1 LNHDA and CDR2 SQIVND (reference sequence). V lost 3 bases and J lost 3, with 14 bases in between. The CDR3 is 16 amino acids.

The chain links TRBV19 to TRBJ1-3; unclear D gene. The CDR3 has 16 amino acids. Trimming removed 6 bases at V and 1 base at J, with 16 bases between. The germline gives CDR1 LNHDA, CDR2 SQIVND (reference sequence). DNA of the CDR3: TGTGCCAGTAGCGACCCTCCTTGGAGGTCTGGAAACACCATATATTTT. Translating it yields CASSDPPWRSGNTIYF.

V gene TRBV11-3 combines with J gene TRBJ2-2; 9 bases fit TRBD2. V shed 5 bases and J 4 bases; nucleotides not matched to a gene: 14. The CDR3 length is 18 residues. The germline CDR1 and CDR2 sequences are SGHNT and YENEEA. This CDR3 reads CASSRGGGRARSTGELFF. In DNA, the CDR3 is TGTGCCAGCAGCCGTGGGGGCGGGAGGGCCCGGAGCACCGGGGAGCTGTTTTTT.

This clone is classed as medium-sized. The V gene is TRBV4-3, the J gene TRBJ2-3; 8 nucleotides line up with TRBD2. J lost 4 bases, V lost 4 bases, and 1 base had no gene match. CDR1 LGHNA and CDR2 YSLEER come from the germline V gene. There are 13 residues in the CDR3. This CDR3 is CASSPTSADTQYF. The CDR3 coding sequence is TGCGCCAGCAGCCCGACTAGCGCAGATACGCAGTATTTT.

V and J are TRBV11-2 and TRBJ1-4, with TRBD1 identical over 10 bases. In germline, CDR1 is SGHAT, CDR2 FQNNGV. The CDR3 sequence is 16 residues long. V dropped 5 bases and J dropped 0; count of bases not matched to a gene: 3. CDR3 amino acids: CASSLGQGTTNEKLFF. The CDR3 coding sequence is TGTGCCAGCAGCCTGGGACAGGGGACAACTAATGAAAAACTGTTTTTT.

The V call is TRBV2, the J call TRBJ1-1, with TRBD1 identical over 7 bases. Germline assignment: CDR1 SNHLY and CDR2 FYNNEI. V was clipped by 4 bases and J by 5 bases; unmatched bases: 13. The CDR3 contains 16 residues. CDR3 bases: TGTGCCAGCAGTGCACCACTACAGGGGAGGAGGACTGAAGCTTTCTTT. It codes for CASSAPLQGRRTEAFF.

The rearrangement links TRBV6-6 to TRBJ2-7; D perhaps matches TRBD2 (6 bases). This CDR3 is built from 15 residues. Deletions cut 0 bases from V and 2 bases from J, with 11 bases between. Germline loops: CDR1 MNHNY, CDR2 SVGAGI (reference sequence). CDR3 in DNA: TGTGCCAGCAGTTACTCGACCGGGGGAACCTACGAGCAGTACTTC. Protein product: CASSYSTGGTYEQYF.

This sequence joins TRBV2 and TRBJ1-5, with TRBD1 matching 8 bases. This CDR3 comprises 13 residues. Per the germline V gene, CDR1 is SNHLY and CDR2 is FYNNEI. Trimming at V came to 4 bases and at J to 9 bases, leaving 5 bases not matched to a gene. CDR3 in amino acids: CASSGTGPPPQHF. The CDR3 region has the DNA TGTGCCAGCAGTGGGACAGGGCCTCCGCCCCAGCATTTT.

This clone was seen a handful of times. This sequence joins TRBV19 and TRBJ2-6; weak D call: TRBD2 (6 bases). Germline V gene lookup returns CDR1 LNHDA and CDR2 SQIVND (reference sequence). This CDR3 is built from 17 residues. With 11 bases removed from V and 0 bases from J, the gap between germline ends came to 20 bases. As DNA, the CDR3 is TGTGCCTCGGTGATCGGGGGAAGCCTCTCTGGGGCCAACGTCCTGACTTTC. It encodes CASVIGGSLSGANVLTF.

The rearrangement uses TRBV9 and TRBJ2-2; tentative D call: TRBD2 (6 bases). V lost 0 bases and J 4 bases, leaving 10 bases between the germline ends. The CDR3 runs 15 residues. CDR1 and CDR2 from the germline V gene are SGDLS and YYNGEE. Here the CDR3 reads CASSVDGGTTGELFF. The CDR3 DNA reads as TGTGCCAGCAGCGTAGATGGGGGGACCACCGGGGAGCTGTTTTTT.

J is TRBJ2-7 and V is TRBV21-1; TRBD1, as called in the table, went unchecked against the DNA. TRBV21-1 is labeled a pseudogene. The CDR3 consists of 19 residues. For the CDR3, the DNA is TGTGCCAGCAGCAAAAAGTTAACGGGACCCGGGACAGCCTCCTACGAGCAGTACTTC. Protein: CASSKKLTGPGTASYEQYF.

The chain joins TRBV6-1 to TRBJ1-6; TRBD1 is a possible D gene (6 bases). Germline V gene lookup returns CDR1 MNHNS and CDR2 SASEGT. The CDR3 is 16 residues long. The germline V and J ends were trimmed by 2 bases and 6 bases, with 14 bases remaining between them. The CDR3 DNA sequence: TGTGCCAGCAGTGAAATTCCCAGGGGTCTTAATTCACCCCTCCACTTT. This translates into CASSEIPRGLNSPLHF.

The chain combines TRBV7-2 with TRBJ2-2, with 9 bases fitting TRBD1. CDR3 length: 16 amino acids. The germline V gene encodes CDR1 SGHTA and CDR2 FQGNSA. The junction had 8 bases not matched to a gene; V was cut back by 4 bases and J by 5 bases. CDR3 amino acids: CASSSRLGQGTGELFF. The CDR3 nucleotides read TGTGCCAGCAGCTCCCGTCTGGGACAGGGAACCGGGGAGCTGTTTTTT.

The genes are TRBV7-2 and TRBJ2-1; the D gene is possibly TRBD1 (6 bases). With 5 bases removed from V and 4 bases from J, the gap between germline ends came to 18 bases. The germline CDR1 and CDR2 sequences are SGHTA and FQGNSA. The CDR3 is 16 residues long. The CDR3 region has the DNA TGTGCCAGCAGCCCAGTTTGGGGGCCTGGGTACAATGAGCAGTTCTTC. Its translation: CASSPVWGPGYNEQFF.

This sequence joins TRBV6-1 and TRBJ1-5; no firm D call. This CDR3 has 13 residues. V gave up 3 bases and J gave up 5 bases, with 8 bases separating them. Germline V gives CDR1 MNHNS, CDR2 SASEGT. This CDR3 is CASSEALDQPQHF. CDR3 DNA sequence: TGTGCCAGCAGTGAGGCATTGGATCAGCCCCAGCATTTT.

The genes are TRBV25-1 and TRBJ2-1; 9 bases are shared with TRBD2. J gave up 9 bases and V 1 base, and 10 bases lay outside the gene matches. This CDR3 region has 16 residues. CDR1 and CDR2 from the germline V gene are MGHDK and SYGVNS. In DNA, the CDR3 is TGTGCCAGCAGTGAATTAAGGTCTAGCGGGACCGCTGAGCAGTTCTTC. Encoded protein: CASSELRSSGTAEQFF.

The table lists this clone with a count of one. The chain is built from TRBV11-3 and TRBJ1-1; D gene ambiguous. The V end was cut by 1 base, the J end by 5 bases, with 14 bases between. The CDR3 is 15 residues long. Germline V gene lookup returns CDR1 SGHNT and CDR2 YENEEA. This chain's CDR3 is CASSLALGGPTEAFF. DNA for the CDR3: TGTGCCAGCAGCTTAGCACTTGGAGGACCTACTGAAGCTTTCTTT. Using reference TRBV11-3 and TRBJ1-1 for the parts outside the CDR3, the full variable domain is EAGVVQSPRYKIIEKKQPVAFWCNPISGHNTLYWYLQNLGQGPELLIRYENEEAVDDSQLPKDRFSAERLKGVDSTLKIQPAELGDSAVYLCASSLALGGPTEAFFGQGTRLTVV.

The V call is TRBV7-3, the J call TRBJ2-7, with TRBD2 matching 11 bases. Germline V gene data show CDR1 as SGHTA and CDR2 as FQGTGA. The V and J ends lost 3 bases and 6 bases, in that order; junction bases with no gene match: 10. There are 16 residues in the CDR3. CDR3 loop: CASSLSSGRALSEQYF. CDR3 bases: TGTGCCAGCAGCTTGAGTAGCGGGAGGGCCCTCAGCGAGCAGTACTTC.

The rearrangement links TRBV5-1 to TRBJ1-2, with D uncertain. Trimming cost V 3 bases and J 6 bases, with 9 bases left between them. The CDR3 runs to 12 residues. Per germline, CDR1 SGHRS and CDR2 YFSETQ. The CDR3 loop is CASSSPRDGYTF. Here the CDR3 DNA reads TGCGCCAGCAGCTCCCCGCGGGATGGCTACACCTTC.

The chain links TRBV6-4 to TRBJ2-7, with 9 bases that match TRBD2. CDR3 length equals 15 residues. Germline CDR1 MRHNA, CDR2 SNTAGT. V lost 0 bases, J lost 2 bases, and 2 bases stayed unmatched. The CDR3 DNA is TGTGCCAGCAGTGACTCGGCTAGCGGGGCCTACGAGCAGTACTTC. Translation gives CASSDSASGAYEQYF.

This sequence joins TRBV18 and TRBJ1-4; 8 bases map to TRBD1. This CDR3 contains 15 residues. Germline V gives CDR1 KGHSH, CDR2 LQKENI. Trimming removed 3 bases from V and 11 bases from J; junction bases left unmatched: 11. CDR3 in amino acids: CASSPATSTGGKLFF. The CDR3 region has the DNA TGTGCCAGCTCACCCGCAACATCAACAGGGGGGAAACTGTTTTTT.

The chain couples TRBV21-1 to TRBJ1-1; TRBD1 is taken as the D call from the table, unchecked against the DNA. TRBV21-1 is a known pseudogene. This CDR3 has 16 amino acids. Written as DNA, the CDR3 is TGTGCCAGCAGCAAAGAGGGGCAGGGGACAAACACTGAAGCTTTCTTT. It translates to CASSKEGQGTNTEAFF.